The 21 T cell receptor beta chains below come from one sample, sequenced in a study of untreated major depressive disorder. TCRdb keeps only in-frame clones here, not all; method: immunoSEQ multiplex PCR. This sample has 10,000 to 15,000 clones, with over 90% found just once. Study-level findings and limits: CD4+ T cells from depressed patients used TRBV05-01 (Vbeta 5.1) more often than controls.

The antigens these receptors bind are not known. The sequenced material came from CD4+ T cells from PBMCs. These receptors were obtained from a man aged 30-40 years with major depressive disorder.

CDR3 residues: CASSRRDSGSYNSPLHF. The CDR3 nucleotides read TGTGCCAGCAGCAGGAGGGATTCGGGCTCCTATAATTCACCCCTCCACTTT. The rearrangement links TRBV9 to TRBJ1-6, with D unresolved. The CDR3 spans 17 residues. Germline lookup yields CDR1 SGDLS and CDR2 YYNGEE. Trimming shortened V by 4 bases and J by 0 bases, and 14 bases separated the two germline ends.

The V and J genes are TRBV18 and TRBJ2-2; D gene unclear. CDR1 is KGHSH, CDR2 LQKENI, per germline. V shed 3 bases and J shed 4 bases, with 9 bases lying between them. This CDR3 has 14 residues. CDR3 region: CASSPPGGTGELFF. The CDR3 region has the DNA TGTGCCAGCTCACCTCCAGGTGGCACCGGGGAGCTGTTTTTT. Supplemented by reference TRBV18 and TRBJ2-2, the full variable domain reads NAGVMQNPRHLVRRRGQEARLRCSPMKGHSHVYWYRQLPEEGLKFMVYLQKENIIDESGMPKERFSAEFPKEGPSILRIQQVVRGDSAAYFCASSPPGGTGELFFGEGSRLTVL.

The chain has TRBV7-3 and TRBJ1-2, with 7 bases matching TRBD1. V trimming: 4 bases; J trimming: 3 bases; junction bases outside the gene matches: 5. Germline values: CDR1 SGHTA, CDR2 FQGTGA. This CDR3 spans 14 amino acids. The CDR3 coding sequence is TGTGCCAGCAGCTCAACCGGGACAGACTATGGCTACACCTTC. Residues: CASSSTGTDYGYTF.

This rearrangement joins TRBV11-1 to TRBJ2-1; 10 bases align to TRBD1. Germline loops: CDR1 SGHAT, CDR2 FQDESV (reference sequence). The V segment lost 5 bases and the J segment 5 bases; nucleotides outside the gene matches: 6. This CDR3 has 15 residues. Written as DNA, the CDR3 is TGTGCCAGCAGCCCCTGGGACAGGGGAAACAATGAGCAGTTCTTC. Translation gives CASSPWDRGNNEQFF.

The rearrangement uses TRBV5-6 and TRBJ1-4; D ambiguous. V was trimmed by 4 bases and J by 7 bases, leaving 14 bases between them. Germline values: CDR1 SGHDT, CDR2 YYEEEE. The CDR3 contains 14 residues. DNA for the CDR3: TGTGCCAGCAGCCGCGGAGGGATTGCTGAAAAACTGTTTTTT. Protein sequence: CASSRGGIAEKLFF.

This chain joins TRBV5-1 and TRBJ1-3; the D gene is possibly TRBD1 (5 bases). The V and J ends lost 4 bases and 4 bases respectively, with 18 bases between them. This CDR3 has 16 amino acids. Germline V gene sequence: CDR1 SGHRS, CDR2 YFSETQ. CDR3 bases: TGCGCCAGCAGCCTCGATAGAGGGGCGCAAGGAAACACCATATATTTT. This sequence encodes CASSLDRGAQGNTIYF.

The V and J genes are TRBV2 and TRBJ2-1; 8 positions match TRBD2. With 5 bases clipped from V and 8 bases from J, the junction kept 11 bases outside the gene matches. The CDR3 spans 15 residues. The germline V gene has CDR1 SNHLY and CDR2 FYNNEI. The CDR3 coding sequence is TGTGCCAGCAGTCCGACCCCCGAAGCGGGGGATGAGCAGTTCTTC. It translates to CASSPTPEAGDEQFF. Filled out from reference TRBV2 and TRBJ2-1, the complete variable domain reads EPEVTQTPSHQVTQMGQEVILRCVPISNHLYFYWYRQILGQKVEFLVSFYNNEISEKSEIFDDQFSVERPDGSNFTLKIRSTKLEDSAMYFCASSPTPEAGDEQFFGPGTRLTVL.

This chain joins TRBV19 and TRBJ1-4; TRBD1 is a possible D gene (5 bases). Trimming pared 5 bases from V and 4 bases from J, leaving 14 bases between. Germline CDR1 and CDR2: LNHDA and SQIVND (reference sequence). The CDR3 contains 15 residues. The chain's CDR3 is CASSLPGRINEKLFF. In DNA form, the CDR3 reads TGTGCCAGTAGTTTACCAGGGCGGATTAATGAAAAACTGTTTTTT.

The chain uses TRBV29-1 and TRBJ2-3; D is possibly TRBD1 (6 bases). The CDR3 is made up of 12 amino acids. V dropped 7 bases and J dropped 6 bases, with 14 bases sitting between them. The germline CDR1 and CDR2 sequences are SQVTM and ANQGSEA. The CDR3 nucleotides read TGCAGCGGACGGACAGAAGGGGATACGCAGTATTTT. As protein: CSGRTEGDTQYF.

This clone was detected a few times. V and J are TRBV18 and TRBJ1-1; TRBD1 might be the D (6 bases). The V end lost 3 bases, the J end lost 14 bases, and 19 bases lay between the germline ends. This CDR3 is built from 13 residues. Germline V CDR1 and CDR2: KGHSH, LQKENI. CDR3 sequence reads: CASSPPGTDRGFF. The CDR3 DNA sequence: TGTGCCAGCTCACCTCCCGGGACGGATAGGGGGTTCTTT.

The gene calls are TRBV9 and TRBJ2-2; 9 bases are shared with TRBD1. The CDR3 contains 15 residues. J lost 6 bases, V lost 0 bases, and 3 bases had no gene match. Germline V CDR1 and CDR2: SGDLS, YYNGEE. In DNA form, the CDR3 reads TGTGCCAGCAGCGTAGGGGACAGGGTTTCCGGGGAGCTGTTTTTT. It is translated as CASSVGDRVSGELFF.

The chain has TRBV5-1 and TRBJ2-5; unclear D gene. Germline V gives CDR1 SGHRS, CDR2 YFSETQ. Trimming removed 1 base from V and 5 bases from J, with 9 bases in between. The CDR3 runs 13 residues. CDR3 bases: TGCGCCAGCAGCTTGTTCGCAACCGAGACCCAGTACTTC. Encoded protein: CASSLFATETQYF.

The chain couples TRBV5-1 to TRBJ1-2; the match to TRBD1 covers 7 bases. The CDR3 is 13 amino acids. Per germline, CDR1 SGHRS and CDR2 YFSETQ. Trimming removed 4 bases from V and 5 bases from J; junction bases left unmatched: 5. DNA of the CDR3: TGCGCCAGCAGCGGGGACAGTGGTTATGGCTACACCTTC. It codes for CASSGDSGYGYTF.

J is TRBJ1-1 and V is TRBV2; D ambiguous. The CDR3 loop spans 14 amino acids. V lost 6 bases, J lost 6 bases, and 17 bases lay in between. Germline V gene sequence: CDR1 SNHLY, CDR2 FYNNEI. The CDR3 DNA follows: TGTGCCAGCAGGGCGGACTCATCCGGGGCTGAAGCTTTCTTT. Amino acid sequence: CASRADSSGAEAFF. Full variable domain (remainder filled in from reference TRBV2 and TRBJ1-1): EPEVTQTPSHQVTQMGQEVILRCVPISNHLYFYWYRQILGQKVEFLVSFYNNEISEKSEIFDDQFSVERPDGSNFTLKIRSTKLEDSAMYFCASRADSSGAEAFFGQGTRLTVV.

The rearrangement links TRBV2 to TRBJ2-7, with 7 nucleotides matching TRBD1. With 1 base clipped from V and 7 bases from J, the junction kept 7 bases outside the gene matches. Germline CDR1 is SNHLY and CDR2 is FYNNEI. This CDR3 contains 14 residues. CDR3: CASSEDRGEDEQYF. For the CDR3, the DNA is TGTGCCAGCAGTGAAGACAGGGGCGAGGATGAGCAGTACTTC.

This CDR3 reads CASSLIGQASGYTF. Written as DNA, the CDR3 is TGTGCCAGCAGTTTGATCGGACAGGCGAGTGGCTACACCTTC. J is TRBJ1-2 and V is TRBV27; 7 nucleotides match TRBD1. Germline V gene data show CDR1 as MNHEY and CDR2 as SMNVEV (reference sequence). J gave up 7 bases and V 3 bases, and 8 bases lay outside the gene matches. The CDR3 sequence is 14 residues long.

The J gene is TRBJ2-2, the V gene TRBV9, with D possibly TRBD2 on 5 matching bases. The CDR3 has 16 residues. V lost 4 bases and J lost 3, with 16 bases in between. Germline lookup yields CDR1 SGDLS and CDR2 YYNGEE. This CDR3 reads CASSPRQSGYTGELFF. The CDR3 DNA reads TGTGCCAGCAGCCCCCGGCAATCGGGATACACCGGGGAGCTGTTTTTT. The full variable domain, in which reference TRBV9 and TRBJ2-2 provide the parts outside the CDR3, is DSGVTQTPKHLITATGQRVTLRCSPRSGDLSVYWYQQSLDQGLQFLIQYYNGEERAKGNILERFSAQQFPDLHSELNLSSLELGDSALYFCASSPRQSGYTGELFFGEGSRLTVL.

This clone has a single count. V usage is TRBV5-1 and J usage is TRBJ2-5; 9 nucleotides agree with TRBD2. There are 15 residues in the CDR3. Trimming took 1 base from V and 1 from J; bases not matched to a gene: 2. CDR1 and CDR2 (germline): SGHRS, YFSETQ. CDR3 nucleotide sequence: TGCGCCAGCAGCTTGATTAGCGGGGGCCAAGAGACCCAGTACTTC. This codes for CASSLISGGQETQYF.

V gene TRBV28 combines with J gene TRBJ2-1, with D tentatively TRBD1 (6 bases). Germline V CDR1 and CDR2: MDHEN, SYDVKM. Trimming stripped 7 bases from V and 0 bases from J, with 13 bases between. The CDR3 sequence is 15 residues long. CDR3 in DNA: TGTGCCAGCAATTCCCCGGACAGCTCCTACAATGAGCAGTTCTTC. This codes for CASNSPDSSYNEQFF.

The chain has TRBV10-3 and TRBJ2-5, with TRBD2 identical over 7 bases. Germline V gene data show CDR1 as ENHRY and CDR2 as SYGVKD. The CDR3 is made up of 13 amino acids. V trimming: 4 bases; J trimming: 3 bases; junction bases outside the gene matches: 2. CDR3 nucleotide sequence: TGTGCCATCAGTGGAGGGAGGGAAGAGACCCAGTACTTC. It translates to CAISGGREETQYF.

V usage is TRBV6-1 and J usage is TRBJ2-4, with a possible D match to TRBD2 (6 bases). This CDR3 spans 16 amino acids. V gave up 4 bases and J gave up 2 bases, with 15 bases separating them. Germline V gene sequence: CDR1 MNHNS, CDR2 SASEGT. CDR3 DNA sequence: TGTGCCAGCAGTGTCGGAGGGTTTGCGTCCAAAAACATTCAGTACTTC. Translating it yields CASSVGGFASKNIQYF.